This record covers a single T cell receptor (beta chain). What it binds is not known. The sample is drawn from a study of cytotoxic CD8 clonotypes in ibrutinib-treated CLL. The study's findings and limits: There were few public clonotypes, and on treatment they contracted or stayed stable.

This CDR3 has 16 residues. Germline CDR1 GTSNPN, CDR2 SVGIG (reference sequence). J lost 5 bases, V lost 5 bases, and 15 bases had no gene match. The assay was immunoSEQ multiplex PCR, and TCRdb's table has in-frame clones only and misses some. The table has about 97,000 clones, around 77% seen once; the top ten hold around 23%. The TCR comes from a human donor with chronic lymphocytic leukemia. The starting material was PBMCs, obtained after 24 months of ibrutinib treatment. This sequence joins TRBV30 and TRBJ2-3; 8 bases align to TRBD1. The CDR3 sequence is CAWHGRGLGRGDTQYF. The CDR3 bases are TGTGCCTGGCACGGCAGGGGGCTAGGTAGAGGAGATACGCAGTATTTT.